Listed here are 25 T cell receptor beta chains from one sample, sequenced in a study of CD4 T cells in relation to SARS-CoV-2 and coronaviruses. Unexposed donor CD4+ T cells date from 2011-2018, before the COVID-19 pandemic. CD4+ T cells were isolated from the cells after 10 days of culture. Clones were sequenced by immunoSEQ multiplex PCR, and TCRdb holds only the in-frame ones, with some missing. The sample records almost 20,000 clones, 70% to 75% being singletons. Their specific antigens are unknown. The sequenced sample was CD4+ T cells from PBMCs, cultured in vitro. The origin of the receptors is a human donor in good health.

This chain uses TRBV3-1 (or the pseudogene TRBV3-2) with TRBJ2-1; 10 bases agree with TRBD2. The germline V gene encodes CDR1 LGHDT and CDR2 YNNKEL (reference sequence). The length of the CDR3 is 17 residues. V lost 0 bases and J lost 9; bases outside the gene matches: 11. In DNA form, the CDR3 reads TGTGCCAGCAGCCAAGAGAGGAGGGGACTAGCGACAAGTGAGCAGTTCTTC. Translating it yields CASSQERRGLATSEQFF.

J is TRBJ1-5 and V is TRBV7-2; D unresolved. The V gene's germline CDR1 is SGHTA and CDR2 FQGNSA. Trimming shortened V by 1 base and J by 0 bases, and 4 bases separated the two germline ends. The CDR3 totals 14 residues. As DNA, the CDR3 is TGTGCCAGCAGCTTAGGAAATAGCAATCAGCCCCAGCATTTT. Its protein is CASSLGNSNQPQHF. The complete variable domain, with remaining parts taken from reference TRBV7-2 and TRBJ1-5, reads GAGVSQSPSNKVTEKGKDVELRCDPISGHTALYWYRQSLGQGLEFLIYFQGNSAPDKSGLPSDRFSAERTGGSVSTLTIQRTQQEDSAVYLCASSLGNSNQPQHFGDGTRLSIL.

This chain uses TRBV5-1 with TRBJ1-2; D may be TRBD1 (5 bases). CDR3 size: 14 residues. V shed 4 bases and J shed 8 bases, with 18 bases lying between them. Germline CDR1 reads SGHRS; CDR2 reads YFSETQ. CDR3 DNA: TGCGCCAGCAGCCCTGGGACGACTAATCGGGGCTACACCTTC. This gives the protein CASSPGTTNRGYTF. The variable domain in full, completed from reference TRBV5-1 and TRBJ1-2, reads KAGVTQTPRYLIKTRGQQVTLSCSPISGHRSVSWYQQTPGQGLQFLFEYFSETQRNKGNFPGRFSGRQFSNSRSEMNVSTLELGDSALYLCASSPGTTNRGYTFGSGTRLTVV.

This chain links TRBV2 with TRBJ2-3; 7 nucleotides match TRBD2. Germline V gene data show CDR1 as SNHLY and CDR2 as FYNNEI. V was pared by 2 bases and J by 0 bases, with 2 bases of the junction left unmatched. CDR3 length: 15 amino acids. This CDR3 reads CASSEQLASTDTQYF. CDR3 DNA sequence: TGTGCCAGCAGTGAACAACTAGCGAGCACAGATACGCAGTATTTT.

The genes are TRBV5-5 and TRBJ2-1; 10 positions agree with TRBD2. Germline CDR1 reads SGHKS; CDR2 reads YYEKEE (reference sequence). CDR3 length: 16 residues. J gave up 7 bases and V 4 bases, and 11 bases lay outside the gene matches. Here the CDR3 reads CASSLQREGLRNEQFF. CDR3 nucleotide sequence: TGTGCCAGCAGCCTCCAGCGGGAGGGCCTGAGAAATGAGCAGTTCTTC. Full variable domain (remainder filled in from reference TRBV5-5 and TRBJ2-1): DAGVTQSPTHLIKTRGQQVTLRCSPISGHKSVSWYQQVLGQGPQFIFQYYEKEERGRGNFPDRFSARQFPNYSSELNVNALLLGDSALYLCASSLQREGLRNEQFFGPGTRLTVL.

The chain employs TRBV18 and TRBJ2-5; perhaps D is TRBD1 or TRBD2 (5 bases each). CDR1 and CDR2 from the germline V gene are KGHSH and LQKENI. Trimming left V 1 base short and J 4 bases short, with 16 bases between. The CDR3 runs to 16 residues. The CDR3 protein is CASSPQAPGAGETQYF. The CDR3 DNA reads TGTGCCAGCTCACCACAGGCCCCCGGGGCGGGAGAGACCCAGTACTTC.

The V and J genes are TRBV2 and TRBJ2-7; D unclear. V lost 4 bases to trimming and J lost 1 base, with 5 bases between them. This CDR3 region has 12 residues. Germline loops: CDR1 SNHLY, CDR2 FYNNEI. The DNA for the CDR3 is TGTGCCAGCAGTGGCCCTTCCTACGAGCAGTACTTC. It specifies CASSGPSYEQYF.

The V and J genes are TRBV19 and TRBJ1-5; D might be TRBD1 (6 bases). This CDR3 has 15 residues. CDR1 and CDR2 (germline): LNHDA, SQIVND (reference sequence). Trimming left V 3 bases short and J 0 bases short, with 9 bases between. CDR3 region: CASSIRGYSNQPQHF. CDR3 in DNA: TGTGCCAGTAGTATCAGGGGTTATAGCAATCAGCCCCAGCATTTT.

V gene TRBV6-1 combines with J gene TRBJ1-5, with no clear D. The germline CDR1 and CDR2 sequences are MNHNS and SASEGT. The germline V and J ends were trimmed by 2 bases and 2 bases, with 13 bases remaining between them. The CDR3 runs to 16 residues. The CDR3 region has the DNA TGTGCCAGCAGTGAAAGGTCAATCGTCGGCAATCAGCCCCAGCATTTT. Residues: CASSERSIVGNQPQHF.

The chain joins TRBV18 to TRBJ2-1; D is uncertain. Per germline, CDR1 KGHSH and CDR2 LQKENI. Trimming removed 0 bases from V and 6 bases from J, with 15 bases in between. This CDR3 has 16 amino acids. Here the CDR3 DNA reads TGTGCCAGCTCACCACCACAGACCCCCCTCCTCAATGAGCAGTTCTTC. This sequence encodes CASSPPQTPLLNEQFF.

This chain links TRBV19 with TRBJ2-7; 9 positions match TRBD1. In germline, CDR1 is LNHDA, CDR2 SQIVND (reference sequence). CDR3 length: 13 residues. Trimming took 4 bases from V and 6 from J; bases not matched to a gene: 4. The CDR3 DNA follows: TGTGCCAGTAGTACTGGACAGGGGCGCGAGCAGTACTTC. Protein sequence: CASSTGQGREQYF.

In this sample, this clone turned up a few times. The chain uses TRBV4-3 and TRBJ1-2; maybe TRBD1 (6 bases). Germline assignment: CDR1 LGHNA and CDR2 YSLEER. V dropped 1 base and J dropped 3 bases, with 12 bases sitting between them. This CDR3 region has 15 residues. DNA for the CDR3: TGCGCCAGCAGCCAAGCTTTACAGGGCGACTATGGCTACACCTTC. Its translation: CASSQALQGDYGYTF.

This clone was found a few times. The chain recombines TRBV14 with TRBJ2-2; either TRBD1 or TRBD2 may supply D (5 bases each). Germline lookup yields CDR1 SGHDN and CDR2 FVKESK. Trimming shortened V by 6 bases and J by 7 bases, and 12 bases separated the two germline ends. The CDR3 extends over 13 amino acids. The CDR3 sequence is CASRNRGIGELFF. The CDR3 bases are TGTGCCAGCAGGAACCGGGGCATCGGGGAGCTGTTTTTT. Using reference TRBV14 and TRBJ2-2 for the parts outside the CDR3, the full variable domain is EAGVTQFPSHSVIEKGQTVTLRCDPISGHDNLYWYRRVMGKEIKFLLHFVKESKQDESGMPNNRFLAERTGGTYSTLKVQPAELEDSGVYFCASRNRGIGELFFGEGSRLTVL.

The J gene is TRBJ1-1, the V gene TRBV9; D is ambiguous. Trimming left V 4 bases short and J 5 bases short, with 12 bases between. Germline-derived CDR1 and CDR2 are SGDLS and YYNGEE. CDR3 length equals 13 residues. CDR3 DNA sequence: TGTGCCAGCAGCCCCCGGCCGGGGACTGAAGCTTTCTTT. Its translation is CASSPRPGTEAFF.

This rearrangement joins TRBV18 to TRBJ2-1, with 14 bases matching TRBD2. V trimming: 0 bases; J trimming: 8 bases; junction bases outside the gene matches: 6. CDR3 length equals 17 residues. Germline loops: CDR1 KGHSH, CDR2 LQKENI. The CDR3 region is CASSPPAGTSGSYEQFF. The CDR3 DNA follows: TGTGCCAGCTCACCACCGGCCGGGACTAGCGGGAGCTATGAGCAGTTCTTC. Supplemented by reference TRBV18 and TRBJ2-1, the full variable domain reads NAGVMQNPRHLVRRRGQEARLRCSPMKGHSHVYWYRQLPEEGLKFMVYLQKENIIDESGMPKERFSAEFPKEGPSILRIQQVVRGDSAAYFCASSPPAGTSGSYEQFFGPGTRLTVL.

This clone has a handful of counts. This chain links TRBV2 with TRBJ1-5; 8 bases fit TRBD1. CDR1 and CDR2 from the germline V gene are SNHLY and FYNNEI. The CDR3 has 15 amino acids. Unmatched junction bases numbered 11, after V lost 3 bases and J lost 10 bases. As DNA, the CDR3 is TGTGCCAGCAGTGAGGGAGGACAGGGCCCTCTACCCCAGCATTTT. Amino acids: CASSEGGQGPLPQHF. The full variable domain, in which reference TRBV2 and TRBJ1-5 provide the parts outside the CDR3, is EPEVTQTPSHQVTQMGQEVILRCVPISNHLYFYWYRQILGQKVEFLVSFYNNEISEKSEIFDDQFSVERPDGSNFTLKIRSTKLEDSAMYFCASSEGGQGPLPQHFGDGTRLSIL.

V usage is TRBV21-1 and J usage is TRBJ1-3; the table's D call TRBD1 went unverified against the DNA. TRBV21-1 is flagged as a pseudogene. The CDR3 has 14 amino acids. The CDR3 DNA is TGTGCCAGCCCCCACAGGGACTCTGGAAACACCATATATTTT. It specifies CASPHRDSGNTIYF.

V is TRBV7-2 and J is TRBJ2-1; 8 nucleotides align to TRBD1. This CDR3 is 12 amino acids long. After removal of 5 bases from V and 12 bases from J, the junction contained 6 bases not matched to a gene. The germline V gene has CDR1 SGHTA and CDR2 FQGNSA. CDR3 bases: TGTGCCAGCAGCCCCTATGGACAGGGGCAGTTCTTC. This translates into CASSPYGQGQFF. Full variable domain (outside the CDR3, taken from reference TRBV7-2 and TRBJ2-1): GAGVSQSPSNKVTEKGKDVELRCDPISGHTALYWYRQSLGQGLEFLIYFQGNSAPDKSGLPSDRFSAERTGGSVSTLTIQRTQQEDSAVYLCASSPYGQGQFFGPGTRLTVL.

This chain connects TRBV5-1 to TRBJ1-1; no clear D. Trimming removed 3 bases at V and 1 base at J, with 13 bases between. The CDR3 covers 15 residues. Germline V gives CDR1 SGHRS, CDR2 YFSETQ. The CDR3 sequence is CASSSFGPQNTEAFF. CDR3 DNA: TGCGCCAGCAGCTCCTTCGGACCGCAGAACACTGAAGCTTTCTTT.

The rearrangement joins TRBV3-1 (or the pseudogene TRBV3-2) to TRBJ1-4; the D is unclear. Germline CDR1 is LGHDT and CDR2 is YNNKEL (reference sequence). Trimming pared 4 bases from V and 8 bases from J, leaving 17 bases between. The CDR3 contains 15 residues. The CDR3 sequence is CASSPQSGVLEKLFF. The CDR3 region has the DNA TGTGCCAGCAGCCCCCAAAGTGGGGTTCTGGAAAAACTGTTTTTT.

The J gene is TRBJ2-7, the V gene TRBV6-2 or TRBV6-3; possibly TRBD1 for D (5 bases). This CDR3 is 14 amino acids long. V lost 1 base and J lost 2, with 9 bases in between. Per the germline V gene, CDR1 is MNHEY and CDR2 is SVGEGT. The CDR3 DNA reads TGTGCCAGCAGTTACTGGGGCCGAACCTACGAGCAGTACTTC. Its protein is CASSYWGRTYEQYF.

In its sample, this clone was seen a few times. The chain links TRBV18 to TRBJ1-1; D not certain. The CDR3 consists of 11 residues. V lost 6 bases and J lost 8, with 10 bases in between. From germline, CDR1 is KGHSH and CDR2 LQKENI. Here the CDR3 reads CASSLSLEAFF. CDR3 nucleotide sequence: TGTGCCAGCTCGCTCAGCCTAGAAGCTTTCTTT.

The CDR3 DNA sequence: TGCGCCAGCAGCCAAGCAGTTTCCGGGGGCAACTATGGCTACACCTTC. Protein sequence: CASSQAVSGGNYGYTF. The chain couples TRBV4-3 to TRBJ1-2; D perhaps matches TRBD1 (6 bases). From germline, CDR1 is LGHNA and CDR2 YSLEER. Deletions cut 1 base from V and 2 bases from J, with 14 bases between. This CDR3 is 16 amino acids long.

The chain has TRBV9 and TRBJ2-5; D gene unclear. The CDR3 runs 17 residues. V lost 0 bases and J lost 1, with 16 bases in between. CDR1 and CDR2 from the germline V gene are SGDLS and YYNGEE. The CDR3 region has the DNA TGTGCCAGCAGCGTAGGGGCCTCTAATGCGGCCCAAGAGACCCAGTACTTC. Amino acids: CASSVGASNAAQETQYF.

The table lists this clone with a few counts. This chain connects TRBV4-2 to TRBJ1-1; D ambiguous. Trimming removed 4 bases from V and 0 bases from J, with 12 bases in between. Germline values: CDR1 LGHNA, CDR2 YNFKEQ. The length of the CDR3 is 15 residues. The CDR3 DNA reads TGTGCCAGCAGCCCCGGGCCTCGCTTGAACACTGAAGCTTTCTTT. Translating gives CASSPGPRLNTEAFF.